This is a list of T cell receptor beta chains from one sample in a study of cytomegalovirus exposure and HLA in healthy donors. Sequenced by immunoSEQ multiplex PCR; TCRdb stores in-frame clones only, minus some. The sample has just over 150,000 clones, more than 75% seen once; the top ten hold more than 2%. What was sequenced was PBMCs. These receptors were taken from a man younger than 35 in good health and CMV-seropositive. The CDR3 runs from the conserved cysteine through the conserved F or W. D genes are given only for firm matches. Size is stated for part of the rows, as once, few or many counts, or as a class when the clone is expanded.

d_gene	abundance	v_gene	j_gene	CDR3nt	CDR3aa
.	.	TRBV5-4	TRBJ2-6	TGTGCCAGCAGCCCCGACCCGTTCTCTGGGGCCAACGGCCTGACTTTC	CASSPDPFSGANGLTF
.	.	TRBV11-2	TRBJ2-3	TGTGCCAGCAGCTTAGATCAATTGGTGGGGGGGCCGGCAGATACGCAGTATTTT	CASSLDQLVGGPADTQYF
TRBD2	.	TRBV15	TRBJ2-1	TGTGCCACCAGCAGAGAGGCGGGGGGCTACAATGAGCAGTTCTTC	CATSREAGGYNEQFF
TRBD2	few	TRBV2	TRBJ2-1	TGTGCCAGCAGTGAAGCGGGGCGGGTAGCGGGGGGAAATGAGCAGTTCTTC	CASSEAGRVAGGNEQFF
.	.	TRBV9	TRBJ2-3	TGTGCCAGCAGCCGGGACACTGGCACAGATACGCAGTATTTT	CASSRDTGTDTQYF
.	few	TRBV6-1	TRBJ1-1	TGTGCCAGCAGTGGATCCCGTCGGGGGGACACTGAAGCTTTCTTT	CASSGSRRGDTEAFF
.	.	TRBV15	TRBJ2-3	TGTGCCGCCGGCCGGACAGCTAGCACAGATACGCAGTATTTT	CAAGRTASTDTQYF
.	.	TRBV11-3	TRBJ2-3	TGTGCCAGCAGCTTAGCGGTACAGGGCTCAGATACGCAGTATTTT	CASSLAVQGSDTQYF
TRBD2	.	TRBV27	TRBJ2-3	TGTGCCAGCAGAACAAGACCTAGCGGGGGGCCGGGAGATACGCAGTATTTT	CASRTRPSGGPGDTQYF
.	.	TRBV4-3	TRBJ2-2	TGCGCCAGCAGCCCATTCACCGGGGAGCTGTTTTTT	CASSPFTGELFF
.	.	TRBV11-2	TRBJ2-3	TGTGCCCTAAGAGAGGGGGAGTCTTCAGATACGCAGTATTTT	CALREGESSDTQYF
TRBD2	.	TRBV6-1	TRBJ2-1	TGTGCCAGCAGTGAAAAGGGCGGGGGGGCTCTGAGGGAGCAGTTCTTC	CASSEKGGGALREQFF
TRBD1	once	TRBV29-1	TRBJ1-2	TGCAGCGTTGAAGCCCAGGGGGCTCCTAACTATGGCTACACCTTC	CSVEAQGAPNYGYTF
TRBD1	.	TRBV6-1	TRBJ2-5	TGTGCCAGCAGTGGCGACAGGGGAGAGACCCAGTACTTC	CASSGDRGETQYF
TRBD1	.	TRBV5-6	TRBJ2-3	TGTGCCAGCAGCTCGACCGAGGACAGGGTGACAGATACGCAGTATTTT	CASSSTEDRVTDTQYF
TRBD1	.	TRBV10-3	TRBJ1-3	TGTGCCGCTCAGGGGACTGATGACAGGGGGCTTGGAAACACCATATATTTT	CAAQGTDDRGLGNTIYF
TRBD2	.	TRBV2	TRBJ2-1	TGTGCCAGCAGTGAAGCGCCTTCTGGACTAGCGGGGTCCCGTGAGCAGTTCTTC	CASSEAPSGLAGSREQFF
.	.	TRBV4-2	TRBJ2-5	TGTGCCAGCAGCCAAGATTGGGTCGGGGTAAACCAAGAGACCCAGTACTTC	CASSQDWVGVNQETQYF
.	.	TRBV18	TRBJ1-1	TGTGCCAGCTCACTGGGGGGAGTGGATACTGAAGCTTTCTTT	CASSLGGVDTEAFF
TRBD1	.	TRBV5-1	TRBJ2-5	TGCGCCAGCAGCCCGGGACAGGGGGCCGAAGAGACCCAGTACTTC	CASSPGQGAEETQYF
.	.	TRBV29-1	TRBJ1-1	TGCAGCGTAGGCAGGATGAACACTGAAGCTTTCTTT	CSVGRMNTEAFF
TRBD1	.	TRBV15	TRBJ1-2	TGTGCCACCAGCAGCCCGGGACAGGAGACCCTAAACTATGGCTACACCTTC	CATSSPGQETLNYGYTF
TRBD1	.	TRBV10-1	TRBJ1-2	TGCGCCAGCCGTAAGGGGGACAGAAGTTTCTATGGCTACACCTTC	CASRKGDRSFYGYTF
TRBD2	once	TRBV18	TRBJ2-1	TGTGCCAGCTCCCAACTACTAGCGGGGGATGAGCAGTTCTTC	CASSQLLAGDEQFF
.	.	TRBV2	TRBJ1-2	TGTGCCAGCAGCGAACAGGGCGGCTATGGCTACACCTTC	CASSEQGGYGYTF
.	.	TRBV7-8	TRBJ2-2	TGTGCCAGCAGCTTGGAGGGGGCTGGAACCGGGGAGCTGTTTTTT	CASSLEGAGTGELFF
TRBD1	.	TRBV19	TRBJ1-2	TGTGCCAGTTTCGGGACAGCCGCCTATGGCTACACCTTC	CASFGTAAYGYTF
TRBD1	once	TRBV9	TRBJ2-7	TGTGCCAGCAGCGTAGGACAGGGTGGTTTGTACGAGCAGTACTTC	CASSVGQGGLYEQYF
.	.	TRBV23-1	TRBJ1-1	TGCGCCAGCAGTCGTTCAGGGGATATGAACACTGAAGCTTTCTTT	CASSRSGDMNTEAFF
.	.	TRBV19	TRBJ2-7	TGTGCCAGTAGTATCAGGGTTTCCTACGAGCAGTACTTC	CASSIRVSYEQYF
.	.	TRBV5-4	TRBJ2-2	TGTGCCAGCAGCTTCTGGGCAGGGGCGGACACCGGGGAGCTGTTTTTT	CASSFWAGADTGELFF
TRBD1	.	TRBV9	TRBJ1-1	TGTGCCAGCAGCGCCCGGACAGGATTTTACACTGAAGCTTTCTTT	CASSARTGFYTEAFF
TRBD2	.	TRBV9	TRBJ2-2	TGTGCCAGCAGTCCTGGACTAGCGGGGGTATCGGAGCTGTTTTTT	CASSPGLAGVSELFF
TRBD1	.	TRBV5-5	TRBJ2-4	TGTGCCAGCAGCTGGGGGGACAGGCAAAACATTCAGTACTTC	CASSWGDRQNIQYF
.	.	TRBV19	TRBJ2-3	TGTGCCAGTACCGCGGGGAACTTTGATATAGATACGCAGTATTTT	CASTAGNFDIDTQYF
TRBD1	.	TRBV2	TRBJ1-1	TGTGCCAGGGACCGGGACAGGGGGCTTGGGAACACTGAAGCTTTCTTT	CARDRDRGLGNTEAFF
TRBD1	.	TRBV19	TRBJ1-2	TGTGCCAGTACTCGCGAAGGGGGCCAGTTCTATGGCTACACCTTC	CASTREGGQFYGYTF
TRBD1	.	TRBV18	TRBJ1-1	TGTGCCAGCTCACCGGGACAGGGGGCCAGAGAAGCTTTCTTT	CASSPGQGAREAFF
.	.	TRBV4-1	TRBJ1-4	TGCGCCAGCAGCCAAGATCAAACAGGGAATGAAAAACTGTTTTTT	CASSQDQTGNEKLFF
TRBD2	.	TRBV2	TRBJ2-2	TGTGCCAGCAGCGTCCTAGCGGGGGGGGAGACCGGGGAGCTGTTTTTT	CASSVLAGGETGELFF
.	.	TRBV11-2	TRBJ1-1	TGTGCCAGCAGCTCCCAGGGACTTTCGGAAGCTTTCTTT	CASSSQGLSEAFF
.	.	TRBV7-7	TRBJ2-7	TGTGCCAGCAGCTTAGCGCAGGGCTACGAGCAGTACTTC	CASSLAQGYEQYF
TRBD1	.	TRBV7-9	TRBJ1-2	TGTGCCAGCAGCCCAGGGACAGGGCTCTATGGCTACACCTTC	CASSPGTGLYGYTF
TRBD1	.	TRBV7-2	TRBJ2-7	TGTGCCAGCAGCCCACCGGACAGGACCTACGAGCAGTACTTC	CASSPPDRTYEQYF
.	once	TRBV18	TRBJ2-1	TGTGCCAGCTCACCCGGCGGGTACAATGAGCAGTTCTTC	CASSPGGYNEQFF
.	.	TRBV7-2	TRBJ1-3	TGTGCCAGCAGTCCTAAACTATCGAGTGTTACCTTCTTTGGAAACACCATATATTTT	CASSPKLSSVTFFGNTIYF
.	.	TRBV6-6	TRBJ1-2	TGTGCCAGCGGATTCTCAGGGAACTATGGCTACACCTTC	CASGFSGNYGYTF
TRBD1	.	TRBV6-6	TRBJ2-3	TGTGCCAGCAGTTCCGGGACAGGCACAGATACGCAGTATTTT	CASSSGTGTDTQYF
.	few	TRBV19	TRBJ1-5	TGTGCCAGTAGTATTGGACGGCGGGGTCAGCCCCAGCATTTT	CASSIGRRGQPQHF
.	.	TRBV2	TRBJ2-2	TGTGCCAGCAGCTTCCTGAACACCGGGGAGCTGTTTTTT	CASSFLNTGELFF
TRBD1	.	TRBV28	TRBJ1-5	TGTGCCAGCAGTTTACCACAGGGGAGCAATCAGCCCCAGCATTTT	CASSLPQGSNQPQHF